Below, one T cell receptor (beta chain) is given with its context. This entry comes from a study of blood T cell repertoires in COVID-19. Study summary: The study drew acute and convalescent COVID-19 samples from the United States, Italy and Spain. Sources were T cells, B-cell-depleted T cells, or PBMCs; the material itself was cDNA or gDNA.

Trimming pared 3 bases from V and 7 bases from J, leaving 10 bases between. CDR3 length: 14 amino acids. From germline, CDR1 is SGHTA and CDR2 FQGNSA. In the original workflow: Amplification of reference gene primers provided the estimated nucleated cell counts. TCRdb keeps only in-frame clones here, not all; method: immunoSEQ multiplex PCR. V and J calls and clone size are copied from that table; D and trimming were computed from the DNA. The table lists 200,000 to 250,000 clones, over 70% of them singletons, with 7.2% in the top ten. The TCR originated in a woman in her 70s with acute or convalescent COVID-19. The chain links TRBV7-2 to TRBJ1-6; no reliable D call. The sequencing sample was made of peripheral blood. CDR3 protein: CASSFSTTNSPLHF. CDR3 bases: TGTGCCAGCAGCTTCTCGACTACCAATTCACCCCTCCACTTT. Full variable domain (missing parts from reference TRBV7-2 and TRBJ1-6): GAGVSQSPSNKVTEKGKDVELRCDPISGHTALYWYRQSLGQGLEFLIYFQGNSAPDKSGLPSDRFSAERTGGSVSTLTIQRTQQEDSAVYLCASSFSTTNSPLHFGNGTRLTVT.